A single sample gave rise to the 31 T cell receptor beta chains below, sequenced in a study of T cell responses to AZD1222 COVID-19 vaccine. Method: immunoSEQ multiplex PCR; TCRdb's copy keeps in-frame clones and lacks some. The table includes about 140,000 clones, roughly 89% detected once. The sample consisted of peripheral blood, taken on day 0 of AZD1222 vaccination. The receptors stem from an adult in good health.

This clone showed up just a few times. The sample contains more than one DNA sequence encoding this CDR3. The gene calls are TRBV2 and TRBJ1-2, with 7 bases aligning to TRBD1. In germline, CDR1 is SNHLY, CDR2 FYNNEI. The CDR3 has 14 amino acids. Unmatched junction bases numbered 10, after V lost 7 bases and J lost 5 bases. CDR3 sequence (DNA): TGTGCCAGCACCGAAAACGGACAGGCTTATGGCTACACCTTC. Its translation is CASTENGQAYGYTF.

The J gene is TRBJ1-1, the V gene TRBV10-3; D uncertain. Germline CDR1 reads ENHRY; CDR2 reads SYGVKD. Trimming pared 3 bases from V and 7 bases from J, leaving 12 bases between. The CDR3 consists of 13 residues. The DNA for the CDR3 is TGTGCCATCAGTGACTCAGTGAGTCTTGAAGCTTTCTTT. It codes for CAISDSVSLEAFF.

The genes are TRBV4-1 and TRBJ2-1; possible D gene TRBD1, 5 bases. Looked up from germline, CDR1 is MGHRA and CDR2 is YSYEKL. The CDR3 is made up of 18 amino acids. V was shortened by 2 bases and J by 4 bases, with 21 bases between the two germline ends. For the CDR3, the DNA is TGCGCCAGCAGCCAAACCCCCCGAAGACAGAAGGCATACAATGAGCAGTTCTTC. Its protein is CASSQTPRRQKAYNEQFF.

The chain carries TRBV3-1 (or the pseudogene TRBV3-2) and TRBJ2-5; D perhaps matches TRBD2 (6 bases). The CDR3 is 16 amino acids. Germline lookup yields CDR1 LGHDT and CDR2 YNNKEL (reference sequence). V gave up 0 bases and J gave up 5 bases, with 16 bases separating them. The CDR3 nucleotides read TGTGCCAGCAGCCAAGAAAGCCTGCGGGATGGGGAGACCCAGTACTTC. As protein: CASSQESLRDGETQYF.

The rearrangement links TRBV19 to TRBJ1-2; possibly TRBD1 for D (6 bases). The CDR3 is 13 amino acids. The germline CDR1 and CDR2 sequences are LNHDA and SQIVND (reference sequence). Trimming took off 4 bases at V and 4 bases at J, with 10 bases between the two ends. The CDR3 protein is CASSSNRAYGYTF. CDR3 bases: TGTGCCAGTAGTAGCAACAGGGCCTATGGCTACACCTTC.

The V and J genes are TRBV27 and TRBJ1-2; D is perhaps TRBD1 (6 bases). The V gene's germline CDR1 is MNHEY and CDR2 SMNVEV (reference sequence). V was pared by 3 bases and J by 5 bases, with 10 bases between. The length of the CDR3 is 13 residues. CDR3 coding DNA: TGTGCCAGCAGTTTCGGGGGCTGGTATGGCTACACCTTC. This gives the protein CASSFGGWYGYTF.

This chain joins TRBV10-3 and TRBJ2-7, with 12 bases fitting TRBD1. V shed 6 bases and J 5 bases; nucleotides not matched to a gene: 5. CDR3 length: 14 amino acids. CDR1 is ENHRY and CDR2 is SYGVKD in the germline V gene. Written as DNA, the CDR3 is TGTGCCATCAGCCCGGGACAGGGGGCCCACGAGCAGTACTTC. Translation gives CAISPGQGAHEQYF.

This chain joins TRBV11-3 and TRBJ2-2; D unresolved. In germline, CDR1 is SGHNT, CDR2 YENEEA. This CDR3 spans 12 amino acids. V was trimmed by 5 bases and J by 7 bases, leaving 8 bases between them. The CDR3 DNA follows: TGTGCCAGCAGCCTCGTTGGCGGGGAGCTGTTTTTT. It yields the protein CASSLVGGELFF.

The V gene is TRBV2, the J gene TRBJ2-3, with D perhaps TRBD1 or TRBD2 (5 bases each). The CDR3 is made up of 13 amino acids. CDR1 and CDR2 (germline): SNHLY, FYNNEI. Trimming cost V 7 bases and J 5 bases, with 13 bases left between them. As DNA, the CDR3 is TGTGCCAGCATGGACCCTGGGGGAGATACGCAGTATTTT. It translates to CASMDPGGDTQYF.

The rearrangement links TRBV27 to TRBJ2-1; 7 positions agree with TRBD1. Germline CDR1 reads MNHEY; CDR2 reads SMNVEV (reference sequence). This CDR3 has 13 residues. With 8 bases clipped from V and 4 bases from J, the junction kept 5 bases outside the gene matches. The CDR3, as DNA: TGTGCCAGCCGGGACAGCGCGTACAATGAGCAGTTCTTC. This translates into CASRDSAYNEQFF.

The chain couples TRBV28 to TRBJ1-1; no reliable D call. Germline V gene lookup returns CDR1 MDHEN and CDR2 SYDVKM. CDR3 length: 11 amino acids. Between the trimmed V and J ends, which lost 4 bases and 1 base, there was a span of 1 base. The CDR3: CASSWNTEAFF. CDR3 nucleotides: TGTGCCAGCAGTTGGAACACTGAAGCTTTCTTT.

CDR3 nucleotides: TGTGCCAGCAGCGTTAGCGGGAGAGGGGAGACCCAGTACTTC. Protein: CASSVSGRGETQYF. The V and J genes are TRBV7-3 and TRBJ2-5, with TRBD2 matching over 9 bases. Germline V CDR1 and CDR2: SGHTA, FQGTGA. With 5 bases clipped from V and 5 bases from J, the junction kept 6 bases outside the gene matches. The CDR3 has 14 amino acids.

This chain connects TRBV28 to TRBJ1-3; D gene ambiguous. Germline-derived CDR1 and CDR2 are MDHEN and SYDVKM. V was clipped by 2 bases and J by 0 bases, with 8 bases between them. The CDR3 has 15 amino acids. The CDR3 DNA reads TGTGCCAGCAGTTTACCCATGAGCTCTGGAAACACCATATATTTT. Translating gives CASSLPMSSGNTIYF.

The chain has TRBV6-5 and TRBJ2-7, with TRBD1 identical over 7 bases. V was clipped by 4 bases and J by 1 base; unmatched bases: 10. Germline CDR1 and CDR2: MNHEY and SVGAGI. The CDR3 extends over 16 amino acids. CDR3 coding DNA: TGTGCCAGCAGTTTCGACCAACCGACAGGGTCCTACGAGCAGTACTTC. Its protein product is CASSFDQPTGSYEQYF.

The V gene is TRBV19, the J gene TRBJ2-1; TRBD2 agrees at 13 bases. This CDR3 is built from 14 residues. Looked up from germline, CDR1 is LNHDA and CDR2 is SQIVND (reference sequence). Germline trimming cut 5 bases from V and 8 bases from J; bases unmatched to any gene: 3. The CDR3 sequence is CASSWTSGRYEQFF. For the CDR3, the DNA is TGTGCCAGTAGTTGGACTAGCGGGAGATATGAGCAGTTCTTC.

This CDR3 reads CASSQTRSLGELFF. The CDR3 nucleotides read TGTGCCAGCAGCCAGACTAGATCTCTCGGGGAGCTGTTTTTT. The J gene is TRBJ2-2, the V gene TRBV5-5, with D maybe TRBD2 (6 bases). The CDR3 loop spans 14 amino acids. Germline CDR1 reads SGHKS; CDR2 reads YYEKEE (reference sequence). Trimming took 4 bases from V and 7 from J, leaving 14 bases between them.

The rearrangement joins TRBV7-9 to TRBJ1-4, with D possibly being TRBD1 (5 bases). Per the germline V gene, CDR1 is SEHNR and CDR2 is FQNEAQ (reference sequence). This CDR3 comprises 15 residues. V shed 5 bases and J shed 9 bases, with 19 bases lying between them. CDR3 amino acids: CASSPSFRQGQKLFF. CDR3 bases: TGTGCCAGCAGCCCCTCTTTCCGCCAGGGTCAAAAACTGTTTTTT.

The rearrangement uses TRBV6-2 or TRBV6-3 and TRBJ2-2; D gene uncertain. Trimming pared 1 base from V and 8 bases from J, leaving 8 bases between. CDR3 length: 13 residues. Germline assignment: CDR1 MNHEY and CDR2 SVGEGT. The CDR3 nucleotides read TGTGCCAGCAGTTACTTTCTCATGGGGGAGCTGTTTTTT. Its protein product is CASSYFLMGELFF.

This chain connects TRBV19 to TRBJ1-5; TRBD1 aligns across 10 bases. V trimming: 5 bases; J trimming: 7 bases; junction bases outside the gene matches: 11. This CDR3 spans 16 amino acids. Germline V gene lookup returns CDR1 LNHDA and CDR2 SQIVND (reference sequence). The chain's CDR3 is CASSPAGTGVGQPQHF. The CDR3 nucleotides read TGTGCCAGTAGTCCAGCCGGGACAGGGGTCGGGCAGCCCCAGCATTTT.

The V call is TRBV3-1 (or the pseudogene TRBV3-2), the J call TRBJ1-6; 9 bases agree with TRBD1. CDR1 is LGHDT and CDR2 is YNNKEL in the germline V gene (reference sequence). The CDR3 runs to 15 residues. Losses at the gene ends were 4 bases for V and 4 bases for J; bases not matched to a gene: 2. CDR3 sequence reads: CASSRGQGYNSPLHF. The CDR3 coding sequence is TGTGCCAGCAGCCGGGGACAGGGATATAATTCACCCCTCCACTTT.

The V and J genes are TRBV9 and TRBJ2-1, with a weak D call TRBD2 (6 bases). Germline V gene lookup returns CDR1 SGDLS and CDR2 YYNGEE. The CDR3 has 15 amino acids. V was pared by 0 bases and J by 3 bases, with 10 bases between. CDR3 sequence (DNA): TGTGCCAGCAGCGTAGAGTCGGGAGACTACAATGAGCAGTTCTTC. Its translation is CASSVESGDYNEQFF.

CDR3 in DNA: TGTGCCAGCAGTTTTGGTACCGGGGAGCTGTTTTTT. It is translated as CASSFGTGELFF. V and J are TRBV12-3 or TRBV12-4 and TRBJ2-2, with unresolved D. The CDR3 sequence is 12 residues long. Deletions cut 3 bases from V and 5 bases from J, with 4 bases between.

The chain has TRBV28 and TRBJ1-1; D not resolved. Germline V lookup: CDR1 MDHEN, CDR2 SYDVKM. The ends were cut back, 2 bases at V and 0 bases at J, with 10 bases in the middle. This CDR3 spans 15 amino acids. CDR3 sequence: CASSLIQTLNTEAFF. In DNA form, the CDR3 reads TGTGCCAGCAGTTTAATACAGACCTTGAACACTGAAGCTTTCTTT.

The chain combines TRBV14 with TRBJ2-1; D is unclear. The CDR3 is 13 residues long. V was shortened by 0 bases and J by 12 bases, with 12 bases between the two germline ends. Germline V CDR1 and CDR2: SGHDN, FVKESK. For the CDR3, the DNA is TGTGCCAGCAGCCAAGAATGGAGTCATGGGCAGTTCTTC. Protein product: CASSQEWSHGQFF.

The chain couples TRBV18 to TRBJ1-3, with 8 positions matching TRBD1. CDR1 and CDR2 (germline): KGHSH, LQKENI. CDR3 length equals 18 residues. The ends lost 4 bases at V and 8 bases at J; junction bases unmatched: 19. CDR3 nucleotides: TGTGCCAGCTCACGCTTGGGGTCCGGGACAGGAGCAGGGGACACCATATATTTT. Protein sequence: CASSRLGSGTGAGDTIYF.

The chain joins TRBV20-1 to TRBJ1-2; the match to TRBD1 covers 8 bases. Germline-derived CDR1 and CDR2 are DFQATT and SNEGSKA (reference sequence). The CDR3 is made up of 16 amino acids. After removal of 3 bases from V and 4 bases from J, the junction contained 13 bases not matched to a gene. The CDR3 nucleotides read TGCAGTGCTAGTTCCCAAGGCGGACAGGGAGGCTATGGCTACACCTTC. It codes for CSASSQGGQGGYGYTF.

V gene TRBV29-1 combines with J gene TRBJ1-1; no definite D call. Germline V gives CDR1 SQVTM, CDR2 ANQGSEA. V lost 5 bases, J lost 3 bases, and 4 bases lay in between. The length of the CDR3 is 10 residues. Here the CDR3 reads CSVTDTEAFF. CDR3 sequence (DNA): TGCAGCGTTACGGACACTGAAGCTTTCTTT.

The chain couples TRBV10-3 to TRBJ1-5; D unresolved. Germline CDR1 reads ENHRY; CDR2 reads SYGVKD. The CDR3 covers 17 residues. V was clipped by 4 bases and J by 5 bases, with 21 bases between them. The CDR3 region has the DNA TGTGCCATCAGTGGCCGCCGTTTGGCCTGGGGTGATCAGCCCCAGCATTTT. It specifies CAISGRRLAWGDQPQHF.

This CDR3 is CASTPSGTGGTGELFF. The CDR3 nucleotides are TGTGCCAGCACCCCATCCGGGACAGGGGGAACCGGGGAGCTGTTTTTT. The chain couples TRBV28 to TRBJ2-2; 11 nucleotides align to TRBD1. The CDR3 runs to 16 residues. Unmatched junction bases numbered 9, after V lost 7 bases and J lost 5 bases. The germline V gene encodes CDR1 MDHEN and CDR2 SYDVKM.

This chain links TRBV10-3 with TRBJ2-1, with 9 bases that match TRBD1. The CDR3 has 17 residues. V lost 3 bases, J lost 5 bases, and 11 bases stayed unmatched. The germline gives CDR1 ENHRY, CDR2 SYGVKD. The CDR3 DNA is TGTGCCATCAGTGAACGGGGACAGGGCCCTATCAACAATGAGCAGTTCTTC. Its protein is CAISERGQGPINNEQFF.

The CDR3 bases are TGTGCCAGCAGCTTGGGGGGGGCGGCGGGAGATAACGAGCAGTACTTC. Translation gives CASSLGGAAGDNEQYF. The V and J genes are TRBV5-4 and TRBJ2-7, with D perhaps matching TRBD2 (7 bases). V gave up 0 bases and J gave up 5 bases, with 18 bases separating them. CDR1 SGHNT and CDR2 YYREEE come from the germline V gene (reference sequence). The CDR3 consists of 16 residues.